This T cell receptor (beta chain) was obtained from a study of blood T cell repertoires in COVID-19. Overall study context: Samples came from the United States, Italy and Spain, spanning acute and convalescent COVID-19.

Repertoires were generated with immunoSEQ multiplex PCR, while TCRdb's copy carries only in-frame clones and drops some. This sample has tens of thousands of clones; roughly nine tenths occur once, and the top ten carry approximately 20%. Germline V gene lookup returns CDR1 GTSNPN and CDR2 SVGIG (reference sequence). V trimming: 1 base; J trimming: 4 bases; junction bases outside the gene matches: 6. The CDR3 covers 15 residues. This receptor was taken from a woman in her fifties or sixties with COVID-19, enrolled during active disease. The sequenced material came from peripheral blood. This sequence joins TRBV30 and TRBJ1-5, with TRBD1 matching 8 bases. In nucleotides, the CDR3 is TGTGCCTGGAGTGCGAGCAACAGGGGGAATCAGCCCCAGCATTTT. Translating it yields CAWSASNRGNQPQHF.